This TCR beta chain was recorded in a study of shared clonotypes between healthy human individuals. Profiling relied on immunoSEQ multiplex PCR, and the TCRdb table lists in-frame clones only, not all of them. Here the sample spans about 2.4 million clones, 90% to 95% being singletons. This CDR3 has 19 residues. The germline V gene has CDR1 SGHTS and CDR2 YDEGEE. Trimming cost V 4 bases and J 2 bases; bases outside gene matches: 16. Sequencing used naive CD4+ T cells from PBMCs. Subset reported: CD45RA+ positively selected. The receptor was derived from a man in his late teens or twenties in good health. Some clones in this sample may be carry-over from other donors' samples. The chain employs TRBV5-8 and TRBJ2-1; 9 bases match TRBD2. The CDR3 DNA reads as TGTGCCAGCAGCCCGTTGGCGGGAGGGCCAGGGAGGACCTACAATGAGCAGTTCTTC. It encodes CASSPLAGGPGRTYNEQFF.